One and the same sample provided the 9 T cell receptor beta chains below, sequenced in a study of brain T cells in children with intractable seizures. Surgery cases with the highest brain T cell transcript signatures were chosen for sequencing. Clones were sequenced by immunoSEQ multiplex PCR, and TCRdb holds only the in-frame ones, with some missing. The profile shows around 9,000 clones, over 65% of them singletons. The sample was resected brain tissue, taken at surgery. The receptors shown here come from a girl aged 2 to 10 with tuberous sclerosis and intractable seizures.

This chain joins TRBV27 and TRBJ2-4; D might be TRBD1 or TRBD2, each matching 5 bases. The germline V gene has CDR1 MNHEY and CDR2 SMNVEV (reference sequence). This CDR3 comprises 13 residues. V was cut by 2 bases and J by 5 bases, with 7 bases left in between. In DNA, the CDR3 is TGTGCCAGCAGTTTAATGGGACAAAACATTCAGTACTTC. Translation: CASSLMGQNIQYF.

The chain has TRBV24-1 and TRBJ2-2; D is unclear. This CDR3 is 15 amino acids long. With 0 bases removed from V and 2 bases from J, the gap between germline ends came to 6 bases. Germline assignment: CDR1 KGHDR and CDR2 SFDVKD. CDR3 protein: CATSDLGSNTGELFF. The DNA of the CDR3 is TGTGCCACCAGTGATTTGGGCAGCAACACCGGGGAGCTGTTTTTT.

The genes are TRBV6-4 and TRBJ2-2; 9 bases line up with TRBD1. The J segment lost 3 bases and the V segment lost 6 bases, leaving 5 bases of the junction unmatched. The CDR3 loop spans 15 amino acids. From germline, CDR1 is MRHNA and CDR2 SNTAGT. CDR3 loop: CASSRDRDYTGELFF. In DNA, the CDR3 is TGTGCCAGCAGCCGGGACAGGGACTACACCGGGGAGCTGTTTTTT.

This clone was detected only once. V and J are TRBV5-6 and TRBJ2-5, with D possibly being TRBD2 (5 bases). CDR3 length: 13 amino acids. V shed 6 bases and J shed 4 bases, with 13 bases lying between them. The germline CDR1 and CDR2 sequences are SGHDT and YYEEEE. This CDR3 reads CASTGDRSETQYF. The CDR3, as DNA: TGTGCCAGCACCGGGGATCGCTCAGAGACCCAGTACTTC.

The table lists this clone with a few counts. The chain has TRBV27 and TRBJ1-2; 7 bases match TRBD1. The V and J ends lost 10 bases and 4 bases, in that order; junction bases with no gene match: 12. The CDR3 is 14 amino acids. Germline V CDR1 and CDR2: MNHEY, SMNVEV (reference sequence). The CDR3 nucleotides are TGTGCCACCAGGGGGAGTGGGTGGGGCTATGGCTACACCTTC. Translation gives CATRGSGWGYGYTF.

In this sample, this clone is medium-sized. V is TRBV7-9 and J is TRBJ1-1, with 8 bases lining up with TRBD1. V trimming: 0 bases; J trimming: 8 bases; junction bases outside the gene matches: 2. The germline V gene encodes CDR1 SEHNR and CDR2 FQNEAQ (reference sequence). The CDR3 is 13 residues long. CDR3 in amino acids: CASSLAPGGEAFF. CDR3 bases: TGTGCCAGCAGCTTAGCCCCAGGGGGCGAAGCTTTCTTT.

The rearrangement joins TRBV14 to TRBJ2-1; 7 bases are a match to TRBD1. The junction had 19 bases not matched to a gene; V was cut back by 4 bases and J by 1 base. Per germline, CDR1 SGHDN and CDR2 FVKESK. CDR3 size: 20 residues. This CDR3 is CASSLPGVAGGRSSYNEQFF. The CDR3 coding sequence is TGTGCCAGCAGCCTCCCTGGGGTGGCAGGGGGTAGGTCGTCCTACAATGAGCAGTTCTTC.

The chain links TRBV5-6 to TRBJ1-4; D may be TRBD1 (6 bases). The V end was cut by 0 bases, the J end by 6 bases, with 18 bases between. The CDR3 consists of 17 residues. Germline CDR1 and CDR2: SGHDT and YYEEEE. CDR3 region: CASSLARGQGRDEKLFF. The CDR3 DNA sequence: TGTGCCAGCAGCTTGGCTCGGGGTCAGGGGAGGGATGAAAAACTGTTTTTT. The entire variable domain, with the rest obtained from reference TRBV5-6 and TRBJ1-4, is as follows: DAGVTQSPTHLIKTRGQQVTLRCSPKSGHDTVSWYQQALGQGPQFIFQYYEEEERQRGNFPDRFSGHQFPNYSSELNVNALLLGDSALYLCASSLARGQGRDEKLFFGSGTQLSVL.

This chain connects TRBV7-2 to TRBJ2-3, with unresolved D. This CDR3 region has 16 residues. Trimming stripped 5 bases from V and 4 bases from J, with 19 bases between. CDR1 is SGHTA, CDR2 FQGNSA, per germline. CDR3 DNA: TGTGCCAGCAGCCCTCGCGCTCGAGCCGGCCCAGATACGCAGTATTTT. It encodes CASSPRARAGPDTQYF.